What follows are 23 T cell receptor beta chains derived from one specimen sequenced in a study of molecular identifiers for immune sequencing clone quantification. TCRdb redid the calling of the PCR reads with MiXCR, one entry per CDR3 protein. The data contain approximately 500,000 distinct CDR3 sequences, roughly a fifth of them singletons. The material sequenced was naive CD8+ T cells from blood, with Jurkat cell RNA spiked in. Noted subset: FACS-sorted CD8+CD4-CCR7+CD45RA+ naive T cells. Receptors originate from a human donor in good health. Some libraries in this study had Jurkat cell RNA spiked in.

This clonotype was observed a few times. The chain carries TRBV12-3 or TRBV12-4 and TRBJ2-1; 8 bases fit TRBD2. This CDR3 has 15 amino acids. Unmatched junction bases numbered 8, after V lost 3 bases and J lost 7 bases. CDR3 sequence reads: CASSFSAGGDNEQFF. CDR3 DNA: TGTGCCAGCAGTTTTAGTGCGGGGGGAGATAATGAGCAGTTCTTC.

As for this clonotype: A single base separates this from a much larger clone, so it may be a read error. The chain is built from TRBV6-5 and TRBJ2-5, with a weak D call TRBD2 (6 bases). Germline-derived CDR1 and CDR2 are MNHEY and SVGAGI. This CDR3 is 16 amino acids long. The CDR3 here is CAGSYQRESIQETQYF. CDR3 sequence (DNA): TGTGCCGGCAGTTACCAACGGGAGTCAATACAAGAGACCCAGTACTTC.

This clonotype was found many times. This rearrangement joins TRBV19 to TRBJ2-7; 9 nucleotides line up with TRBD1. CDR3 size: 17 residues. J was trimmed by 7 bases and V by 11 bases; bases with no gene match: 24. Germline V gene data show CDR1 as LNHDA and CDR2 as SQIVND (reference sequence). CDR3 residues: CASVPGTGTIQKGEQYF. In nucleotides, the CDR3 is TGTGCCTCGGTTCCGGGGACAGGGACCATCCAGAAAGGAGAGCAGTACTTC.

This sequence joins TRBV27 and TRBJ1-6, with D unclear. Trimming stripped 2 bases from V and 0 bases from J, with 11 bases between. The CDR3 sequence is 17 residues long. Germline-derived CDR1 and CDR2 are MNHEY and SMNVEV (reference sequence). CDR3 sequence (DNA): TGTGCCAGCAGTTTAATGGGAACCCGCTCCTATAATTCACCCCTCCACTTT. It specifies CASSLMGTRSYNSPLHF.

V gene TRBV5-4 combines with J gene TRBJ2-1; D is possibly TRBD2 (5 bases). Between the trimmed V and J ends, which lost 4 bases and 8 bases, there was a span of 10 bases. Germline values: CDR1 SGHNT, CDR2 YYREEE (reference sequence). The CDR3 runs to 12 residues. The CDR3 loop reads CASSVLVDEQFF. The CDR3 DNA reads TGTGCCAGCAGCGTACTAGTGGATGAGCAGTTCTTC.

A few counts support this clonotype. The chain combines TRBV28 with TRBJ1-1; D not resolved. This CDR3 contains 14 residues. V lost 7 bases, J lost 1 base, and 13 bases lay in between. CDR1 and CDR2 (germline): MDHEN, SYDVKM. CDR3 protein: CASTLGLSNTEAFF. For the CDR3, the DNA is TGTGCCAGCACCCTCGGGCTATCGAACACTGAAGCTTTCTTT.

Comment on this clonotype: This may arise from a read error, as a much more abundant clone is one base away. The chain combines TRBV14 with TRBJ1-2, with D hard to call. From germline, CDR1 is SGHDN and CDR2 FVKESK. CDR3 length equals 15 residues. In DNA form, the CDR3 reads TGTGCCAGCGAATCCCAGGCAGGAAACTTCTATGGCCACACCTTC. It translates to CASESQAGNFYGHTF.

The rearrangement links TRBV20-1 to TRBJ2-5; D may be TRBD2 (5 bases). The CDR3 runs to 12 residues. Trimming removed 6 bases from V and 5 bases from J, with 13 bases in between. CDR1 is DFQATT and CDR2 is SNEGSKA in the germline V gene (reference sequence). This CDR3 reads CSATEARETQYF. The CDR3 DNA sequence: TGCAGTGCGACGGAGGCTCGGGAGACCCAGTACTTC.

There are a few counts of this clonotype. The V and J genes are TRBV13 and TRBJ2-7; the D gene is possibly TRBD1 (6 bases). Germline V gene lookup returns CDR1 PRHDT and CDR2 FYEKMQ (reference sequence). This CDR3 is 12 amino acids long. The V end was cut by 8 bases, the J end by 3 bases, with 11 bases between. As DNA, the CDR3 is TGTGCCAGCGGACAGAGCTTCTACGAGCAGTACTTC. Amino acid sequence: CASGQSFYEQYF.

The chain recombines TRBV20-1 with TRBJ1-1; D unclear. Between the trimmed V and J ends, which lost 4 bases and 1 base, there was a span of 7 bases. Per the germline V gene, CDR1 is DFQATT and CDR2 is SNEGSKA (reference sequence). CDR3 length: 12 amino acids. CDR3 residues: CSAMAGNTEAFF. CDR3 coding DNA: TGCAGTGCTATGGCGGGGAACACTGAAGCTTTCTTT.

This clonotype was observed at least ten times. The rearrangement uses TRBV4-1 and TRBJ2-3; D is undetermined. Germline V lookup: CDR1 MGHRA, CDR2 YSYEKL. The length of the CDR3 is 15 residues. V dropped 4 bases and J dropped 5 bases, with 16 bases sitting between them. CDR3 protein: CASSLEPDWLDTQYF. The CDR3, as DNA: TGCGCCAGCAGCCTTGAACCGGATTGGTTAGATACGCAGTATTTT.

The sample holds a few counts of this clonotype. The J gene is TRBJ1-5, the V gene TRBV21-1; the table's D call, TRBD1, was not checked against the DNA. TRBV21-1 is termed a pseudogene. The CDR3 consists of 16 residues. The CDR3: CASSNSGQGDYQPQHF. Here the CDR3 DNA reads TGTGCCAGCAGCAATTCTGGACAGGGAGACTATCAGCCCCAGCATTTT.

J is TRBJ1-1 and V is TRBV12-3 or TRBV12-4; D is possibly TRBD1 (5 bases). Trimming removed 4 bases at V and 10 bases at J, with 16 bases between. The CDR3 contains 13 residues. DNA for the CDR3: TGTGCCAGCAGTTCCTCCGGGACGCCAGGAGCTTTCTTT. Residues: CASSSSGTPGAFF.

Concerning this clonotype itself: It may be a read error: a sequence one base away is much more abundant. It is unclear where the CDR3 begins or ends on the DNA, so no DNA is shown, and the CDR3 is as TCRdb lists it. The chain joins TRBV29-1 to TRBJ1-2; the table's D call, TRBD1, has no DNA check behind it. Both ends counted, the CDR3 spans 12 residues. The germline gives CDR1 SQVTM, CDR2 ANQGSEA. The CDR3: CSGLTGDYGCTF.

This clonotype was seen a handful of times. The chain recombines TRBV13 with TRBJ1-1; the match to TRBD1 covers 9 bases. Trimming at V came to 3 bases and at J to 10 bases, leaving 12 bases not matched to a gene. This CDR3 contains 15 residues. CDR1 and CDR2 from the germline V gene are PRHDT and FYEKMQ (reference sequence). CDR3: CASSLGTGSGNGAFF. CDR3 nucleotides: TGTGCCAGCAGCTTGGGGACAGGGAGTGGTAATGGAGCTTTCTTT. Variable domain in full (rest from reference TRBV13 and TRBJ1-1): AAGVIQSPRHLIKEKRETATLKCYPIPRHDTVYWYQQGPGQDPQFLISFYEKMQSDKGSIPDRFSAQQFSDYHSELNMSSLELGDSALYFCASSLGTGSGNGAFFGQGTRLTVV.

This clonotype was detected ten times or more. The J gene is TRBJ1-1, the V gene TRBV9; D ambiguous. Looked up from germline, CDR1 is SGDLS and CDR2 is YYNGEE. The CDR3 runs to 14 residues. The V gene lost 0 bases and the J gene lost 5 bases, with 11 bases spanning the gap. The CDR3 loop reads CASSVDGFRTEAFF. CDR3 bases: TGTGCCAGCAGCGTAGATGGTTTTAGAACTGAAGCTTTCTTT.

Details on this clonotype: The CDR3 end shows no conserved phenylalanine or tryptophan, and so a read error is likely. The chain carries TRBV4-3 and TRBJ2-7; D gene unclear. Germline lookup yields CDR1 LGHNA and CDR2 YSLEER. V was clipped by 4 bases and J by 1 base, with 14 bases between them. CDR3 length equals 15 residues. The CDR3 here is CASSLSPGESYEQYS. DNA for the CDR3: TGCGCCAGCAGCCTCAGTCCAGGTGAATCCTACGAGCAGTACTCC.

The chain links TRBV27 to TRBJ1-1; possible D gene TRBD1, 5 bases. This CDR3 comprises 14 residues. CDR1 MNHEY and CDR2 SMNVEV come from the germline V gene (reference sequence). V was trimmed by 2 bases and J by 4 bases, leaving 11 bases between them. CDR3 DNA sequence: TGTGCCAGCAGTTTACAGGGAATTGGCACTGAAGCTTTCTTT. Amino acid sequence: CASSLQGIGTEAFF.

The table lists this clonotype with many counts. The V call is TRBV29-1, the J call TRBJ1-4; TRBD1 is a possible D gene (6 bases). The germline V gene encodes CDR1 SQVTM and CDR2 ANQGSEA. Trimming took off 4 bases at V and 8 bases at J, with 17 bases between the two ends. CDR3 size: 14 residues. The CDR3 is CSVGGGAGQEKLFF. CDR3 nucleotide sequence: TGCAGCGTTGGAGGGGGGGCAGGTCAGGAAAAACTGTTTTTT. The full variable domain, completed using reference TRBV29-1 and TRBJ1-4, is SAVISQKPSRDICQRGTSLTIQCQVDSQVTMMFWYRQQPGQSLTLIATANQGSEATYESGFVIDKFPISRPNLTFSTLTVSNMSPEDSSIYLCSVGGGAGQEKLFFGSGTQLSVL.

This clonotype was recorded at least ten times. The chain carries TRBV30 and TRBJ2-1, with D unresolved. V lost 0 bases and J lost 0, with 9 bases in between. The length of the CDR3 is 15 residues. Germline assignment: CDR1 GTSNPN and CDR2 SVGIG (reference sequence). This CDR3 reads CAWSVSSPSYNEQFF. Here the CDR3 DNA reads TGTGCCTGGAGTGTAAGCTCCCCCTCCTACAATGAGCAGTTCTTC.

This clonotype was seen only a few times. CDR3 nucleotides: TGTGCCAGCAGCCCCCTTAAAGCGGGGGGGCAGGGTGAGCAGTTCTTC. Protein product: CASSPLKAGGQGEQFF. The rearrangement links TRBV13 to TRBJ2-1; the match to TRBD2 covers 10 bases. CDR1 is PRHDT and CDR2 is FYEKMQ in the germline V gene (reference sequence). CDR3 size: 16 residues. V trimming: 5 bases; J trimming: 9 bases; junction bases outside the gene matches: 13.

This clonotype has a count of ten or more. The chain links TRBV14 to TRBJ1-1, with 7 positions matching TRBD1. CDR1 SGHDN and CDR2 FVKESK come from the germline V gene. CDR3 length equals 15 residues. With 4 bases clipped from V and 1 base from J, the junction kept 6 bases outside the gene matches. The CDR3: CASSPWGQRNTEAFF. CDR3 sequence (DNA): TGTGCCAGCAGCCCATGGGGACAGAGGAACACTGAAGCTTTCTTT.

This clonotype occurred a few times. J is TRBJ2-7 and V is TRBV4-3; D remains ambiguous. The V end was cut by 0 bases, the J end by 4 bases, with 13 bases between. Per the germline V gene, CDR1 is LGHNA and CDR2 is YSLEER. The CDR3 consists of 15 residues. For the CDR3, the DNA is TGCGCCAGCAGCCAAGAGGCAAAGGTCGGGTACGAGCAGTACTTC. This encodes CASSQEAKVGYEQYF.